Following are 13 T cell receptor beta chains from one sample sequenced in a study of regulatory T cells in long-lasting Graves disease. Building of the TCR beta libraries involved iRepertoire HTBI primers and Arm-PCR of CDR3 regions. MiXCR, applied by TCRdb to the multiplex PCR reads, yields one record per CDR3 protein. The sample has roughly 500,000 distinct CDR3 sequences; 13% are singletons. Time point reported: newly diagnosed GD, antithyroid drugs for less than 3 months. Scientists built the TCR library using RNA that was extracted from PBMCs. This sample also appeared in a second study, on T cells in Graves' hyperthyroidism and ophthalmopathy.

Material: peripheral blood mononuclear cells (PBMCs), obtained at new diagnosis, from a patient treated with antithyroid drugs. The receptor source for this set is a man aged 25 to 45 with Graves disease.

A few counts support this clonotype. The chain combines TRBV18 with TRBJ2-2; D gene unclear. The CDR3 is 14 amino acids. Germline CDR1 and CDR2: KGHSH and LQKENI. Trimming shortened V by 4 bases and J by 6 bases, and 12 bases separated the two germline ends. The CDR3 DNA reads as TGTGCCAGCTCACTGGATCTGGCCGCCGGGGAGCTGTTTTTT. It yields the protein CASSLDLAAGELFF.

This clonotype was found many times. This chain joins TRBV7-8 and TRBJ2-7; 8 bases match TRBD1. Per germline, CDR1 SGHVS and CDR2 FQNEAQ. The CDR3 totals 16 residues. The CDR3 spells CATARLSGRGLNEQYF. In nucleotides, the CDR3 is TGTGCGACTGCCAGACTCAGCGGCAGGGGGCTAAACGAGCAGTACTTC. Together with reference TRBV7-8 and TRBJ2-7, the CDR3 gives the full variable domain: GAGVSQSPRYKVAKRGQDVALRCDPISGHVSLFWYQQALGQGPEFLTYFQNEAQLDKSGLPSDRFFAERPEGSVSTLKIQRTQQEDSAVYLCATARLSGRGLNEQYFGPGTRLTVT.

Only a few counts were recorded for this clonotype. The J gene is TRBJ2-2, the V gene TRBV24-1; D not resolved. Germline CDR1 KGHDR, CDR2 SFDVKD. CDR3 length: 14 residues. Trimming removed 3 bases at V and 10 bases at J, with 14 bases between. The CDR3 reads CATSDPPAVEELFF. As DNA, the CDR3 is TGTGCCACCAGTGATCCCCCCGCGGTCGAGGAGCTGTTTTTT.

This clonotype was seen a few times. The chain has TRBV3-1 and TRBJ2-7; D is possibly TRBD1 (5 bases). This CDR3 has 14 residues. Trimming removed 4 bases from V and 4 bases from J, with 14 bases in between. Germline loops: CDR1 LGHDT, CDR2 YNNKEL (reference sequence). This CDR3 reads CASSPHTPGYEQYF. The CDR3, as DNA: TGTGCCAGCAGCCCCCACACCCCAGGGTACGAGCAGTACTTC.

V gene TRBV29-1 combines with J gene TRBJ1-3, with 7 bases fitting TRBD1. There are 14 residues in the CDR3. Unmatched junction bases numbered 8, after V lost 5 bases and J lost 4 bases. Germline CDR1 SQVTM, CDR2 ANQGSEA. CDR3 sequence: CSVLDRVEGNTIYF. The CDR3 nucleotides read TGCAGCGTTCTTGACAGGGTTGAAGGAAACACCATATATTTT.

This clonotype was counted ten times or more. The chain links TRBV20-1 to TRBJ2-1, with TRBD2 matching 11 bases. CDR3 length: 17 amino acids. Germline loops: CDR1 DFQATT, CDR2 SNEGSKA (reference sequence). After removal of 0 bases from V and 3 bases from J, the junction contained 7 bases not matched to a gene. CDR3 protein: CSARDLIAGGFYNEQFF. As DNA, the CDR3 is TGCAGTGCTAGAGATCTGATAGCGGGAGGGTTCTACAATGAGCAGTTCTTC.

This clonotype has at least ten counts. V gene TRBV15 combines with J gene TRBJ2-3; 8 bases line up with TRBD2. This CDR3 has 17 amino acids. Germline CDR1 and CDR2: LNHNV and YYDKDF (reference sequence). V lost 1 base, J lost 3 bases, and 9 bases stayed unmatched. CDR3 nucleotides: TGTGCCACCAGCAGAGGGGGAAGCGGGAGAGGTACAGATACGCAGTATTTT. Encoded protein: CATSRGGSGRGTDTQYF.

This clonotype has a count of ten or more. The rearrangement uses TRBV27 and TRBJ1-2; no definite D call. CDR1 MNHEY and CDR2 SMNVEV come from the germline V gene (reference sequence). This CDR3 comprises 15 residues. V was shortened by 2 bases and J by 4 bases, with 14 bases between the two germline ends. This CDR3 reads CASSLSSQSFYGYTF. The CDR3 DNA follows: TGTGCCAGCAGTTTAAGTTCCCAAAGCTTCTATGGCTACACCTTC.

At least ten counts were recorded for this clonotype. The V and J genes are TRBV10-3 and TRBJ1-4; D uncertain. Trimming took 3 bases from V and 7 from J, leaving 12 bases between them. The CDR3 runs 14 residues. CDR1 is ENHRY and CDR2 is SYGVKD in the germline V gene. The CDR3 bases are TGTGCCATCAGTGAAGGTCCGAGGGCTGAAAAACTGTTTTTT. Translating gives CAISEGPRAEKLFF.

Only a few counts were recorded for this clonotype. A much more abundant neighbour one base away suggests this may be a read error. This rearrangement joins TRBV7-6 to TRBJ2-5, with 11 bases identical to TRBD2. The germline CDR1 and CDR2 sequences are SGHVS and FNYEAQ. The CDR3 totals 16 residues. The CDR3 DNA reads TGTGCCTGCAGCCCTCGACTAGCGGGAACCTTAGAGACCCAGTACTTC. This gives the protein CACSPRLAGTLETQYF.

In this sample, this clonotype turned up a few times. This sequence joins TRBV13 and TRBJ2-1; 9 bases are shared with TRBD1. The closer fit of TRBJ2-5 to the DNA end suggests the J call may be wrong. Per the germline V gene, CDR1 is PRHDT and CDR2 is FYEKMQ (reference sequence). This CDR3 comprises 13 residues. CDR3 in amino acids: CASSSDRGWTQYF. CDR3 nucleotide sequence: TGTGCCAGCAGCTCCGACAGGGGGTGGACCCAGTACTTC.

At least ten counts were recorded for this clonotype. The V call is TRBV12-3 or TRBV12-4, the J call TRBJ1-1; the match to TRBD1 covers 9 bases. This CDR3 contains 16 residues. With V trimmed by 2 bases and J by 4 bases, 8 bases remained unmatched. The DNA for the CDR3 is TGTGCCAGCAGTTTATCTTCTGGACAGGGGCGCACTGAAGCTTTCTTT. It yields the protein CASSLSSGQGRTEAFF.

In its sample, this clonotype was seen a few times. The V call is TRBV25-1, the J call TRBJ1-1, with D possibly being TRBD1 (5 bases). The V gene lost 5 bases and the J gene lost 1 base, with 11 bases spanning the gap. Germline values: CDR1 MGHDK, CDR2 SYGVNS. The CDR3 covers 14 residues. The DNA of the CDR3 is TGTGCCAGCAGTAATTACGGGGGGAACACTGAAGCTTTCTTT. Protein sequence: CASSNYGGNTEAFF.